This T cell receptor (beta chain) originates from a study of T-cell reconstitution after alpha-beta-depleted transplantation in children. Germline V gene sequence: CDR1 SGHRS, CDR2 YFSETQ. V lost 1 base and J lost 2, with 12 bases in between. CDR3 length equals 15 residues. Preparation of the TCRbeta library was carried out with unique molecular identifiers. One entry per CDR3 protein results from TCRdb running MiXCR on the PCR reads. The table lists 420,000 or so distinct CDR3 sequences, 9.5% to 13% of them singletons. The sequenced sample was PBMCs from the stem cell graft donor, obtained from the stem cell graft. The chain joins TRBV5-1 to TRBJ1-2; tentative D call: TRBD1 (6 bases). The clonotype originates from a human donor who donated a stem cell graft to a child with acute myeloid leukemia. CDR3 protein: CASSLSGAFNYGYTF. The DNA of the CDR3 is TGCGCCAGCAGCTTGTCGGGGGCGTTCAACTATGGCTACACCTTC.